This T cell receptor (beta chain) was recorded in a study of blood T cells in healthy people across ages. In terms of origin and age, donors were healthy Caucasian individuals from Russia aged about 6 to 90. Germline CDR1 reads KGHSH; CDR2 reads LQKENI. The CDR3 is 15 amino acids. Together with a sample-barcoded 5' primer, a J-beta primer mix was included in a second PCR lasting about 7 to 12 cycles. Through a template-switch adaptor with 12 random nucleotides, each cDNA molecule received a tag. MiXCR, run by TCRdb on the 5' RACE reads, gives a single entry per CDR3 protein. Seen here are about 1.6 million distinct CDR3 sequences, roughly a third observed once, and the top ten hold about 11%. General observations from the study: There was no known CMV status for donors, so expanded clonotype changes were possibly confounded.

As to this clonotype: Its antigen is unknown.

The clonotype was recovered from a woman in her 30s in good health. The source material was blood. The chain uses TRBV18 and TRBJ2-5; 7 nucleotides line up with TRBD1. The DNA end favors TRBJ2-7, so the J call may be wrong. The CDR3 nucleotides read TGTGCCAGCTCACCCAGGGACAGAGGATTCTACGAGCAGTACTTC. Translated, it gives CASSPRDRGFYEQYF.